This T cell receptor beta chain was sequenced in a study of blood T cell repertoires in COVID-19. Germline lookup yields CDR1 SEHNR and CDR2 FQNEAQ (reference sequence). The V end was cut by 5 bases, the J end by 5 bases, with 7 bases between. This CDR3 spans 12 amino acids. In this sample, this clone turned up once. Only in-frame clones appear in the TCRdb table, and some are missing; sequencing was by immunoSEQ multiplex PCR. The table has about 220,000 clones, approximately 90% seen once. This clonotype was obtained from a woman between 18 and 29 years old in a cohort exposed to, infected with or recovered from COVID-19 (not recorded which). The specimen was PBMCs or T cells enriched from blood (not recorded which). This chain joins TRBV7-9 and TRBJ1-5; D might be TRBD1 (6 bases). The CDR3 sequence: CASSNRDQPQHF. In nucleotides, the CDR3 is TGTGCCAGCAGCAACAGGGATCAGCCCCAGCATTTT.